This TCR beta chain was identified during a study of early T cells in non-severe SARS-CoV-2 infection. Individually, cDNA molecules had unique molecular identifiers attached to them. TCRdb redid the calling of the 5' RACE reads with MiXCR, one entry per CDR3 protein. The data show some 70,000 distinct CDR3 sequences, roughly 9.5% seen once. The ends were cut back, 6 bases at V and 5 bases at J, with 16 bases in the middle. The CDR3 has 14 residues. A few counts support this clonotype. V gene TRBV12-3 or TRBV12-4 combines with J gene TRBJ2-5, with D perhaps matching TRBD2 (6 bases). This receptor was obtained from an adult who was a healthcare worker with PCR-confirmed SARS-CoV-2 infection or an uninfected control (not recorded which). Material: whole blood. This chain's CDR3 is CASSLALEGETQYF. DNA of the CDR3: TGTGCCAGCAGCCTAGCGCTCGAGGGGGAGACCCAGTACTTC.